The clone carrying this T cell receptor (beta chain) has just a few counts. Because the CDR3's place on the DNA is in doubt, the DNA is left out and the CDR3 is given as listed by TCRdb. The sample comes from a study of Graves' ophthalmopathy and Graves' hyperthyroidism. The CDR3 is 11 residues long, counting both termini. Germline V gene lookup returns CDR1 MDHEN and CDR2 SYDVKM. Amplified material comprised TCR beta CDR3 regions derived from RNA transcripts. The first-round RT-PCR employed HTBI primers together with the Qiagen OneStep RT-PCR kit. A multiplex PCR was then performed as the second round. TCRdb independently ran MiXCR on the multiplex PCR reads; one entry per CDR3 protein. Counted here are about 390,000 distinct CDR3 sequences, approximately 15% occurring once; the ten biggest clones make up roughly 7%.

The sequencing sample was made of peripheral blood. This rearrangement joins TRBV28 to TRBJ2-5; TRBD1 is the table's D call, not checked against the DNA. The receptor's source is a young woman with stable Graves' hyperthyroidism. Here the CDR3 reads CASSSSTQGYF.